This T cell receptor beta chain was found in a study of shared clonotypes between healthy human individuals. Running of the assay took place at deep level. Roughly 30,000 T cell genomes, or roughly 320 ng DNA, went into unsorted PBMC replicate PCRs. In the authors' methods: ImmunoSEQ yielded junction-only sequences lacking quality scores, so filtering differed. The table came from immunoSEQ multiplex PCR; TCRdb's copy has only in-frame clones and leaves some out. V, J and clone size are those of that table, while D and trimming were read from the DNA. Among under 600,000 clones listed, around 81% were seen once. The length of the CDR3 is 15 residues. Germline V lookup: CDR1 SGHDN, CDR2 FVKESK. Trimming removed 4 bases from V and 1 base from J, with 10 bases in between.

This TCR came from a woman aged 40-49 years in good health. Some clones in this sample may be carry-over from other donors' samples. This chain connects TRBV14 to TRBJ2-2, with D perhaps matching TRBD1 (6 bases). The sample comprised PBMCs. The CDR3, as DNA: TGTGCCAGCAGCCGGTGGGGGCAGAACACCGGGGAGCTGTTTTTT. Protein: CASSRWGQNTGELFF.